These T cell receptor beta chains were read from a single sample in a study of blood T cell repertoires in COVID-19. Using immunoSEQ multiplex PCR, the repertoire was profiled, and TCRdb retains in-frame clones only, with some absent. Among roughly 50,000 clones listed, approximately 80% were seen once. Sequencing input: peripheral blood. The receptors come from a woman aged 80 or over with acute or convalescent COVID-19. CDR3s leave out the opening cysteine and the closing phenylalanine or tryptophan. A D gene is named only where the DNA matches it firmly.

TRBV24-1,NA,ATSDDRDISNIQY
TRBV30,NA,AWSRGGLGYGYT
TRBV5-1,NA,ASSSGHTSGNTIY
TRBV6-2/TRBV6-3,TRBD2,ASSYSGLAGVYNEQF
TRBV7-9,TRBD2,ASRSGLAGSEQF
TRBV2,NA,ASSANSYTGELF
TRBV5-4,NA,ASSTEGGPFSEQY
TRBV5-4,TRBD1,ASSQERGQRNTGELF
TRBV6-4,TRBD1,ASSRDRGDEQF
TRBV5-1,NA,ASSPSGSNQPQH
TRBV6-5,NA,ASRQQGGYLNTIY
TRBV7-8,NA,ASSLALRGGQADTQY
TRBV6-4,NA,ASSVTAGSNQPQH